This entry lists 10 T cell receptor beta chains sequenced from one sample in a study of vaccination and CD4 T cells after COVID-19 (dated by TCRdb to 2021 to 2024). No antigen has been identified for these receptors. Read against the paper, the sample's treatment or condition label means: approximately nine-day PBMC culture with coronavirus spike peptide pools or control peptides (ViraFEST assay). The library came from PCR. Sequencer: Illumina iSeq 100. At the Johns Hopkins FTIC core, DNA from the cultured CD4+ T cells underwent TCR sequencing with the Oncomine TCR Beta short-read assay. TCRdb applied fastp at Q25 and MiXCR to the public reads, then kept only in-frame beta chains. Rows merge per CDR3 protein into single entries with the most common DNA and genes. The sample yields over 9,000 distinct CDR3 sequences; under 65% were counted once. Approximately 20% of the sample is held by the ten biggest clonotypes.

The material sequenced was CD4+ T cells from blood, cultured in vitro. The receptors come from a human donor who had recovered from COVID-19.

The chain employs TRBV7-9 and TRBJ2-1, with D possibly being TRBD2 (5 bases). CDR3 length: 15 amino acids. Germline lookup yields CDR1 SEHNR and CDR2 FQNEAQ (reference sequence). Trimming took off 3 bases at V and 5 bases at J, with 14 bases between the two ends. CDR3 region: CASSLFGVGHNEQFF. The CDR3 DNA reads TGTGCCAGCAGCTTGTTCGGGGTAGGACACAATGAGCAGTTCTTC. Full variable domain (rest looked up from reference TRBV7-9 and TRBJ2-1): DTGVSQNPRHKITKRGQNVTFRCDPISEHNRLYWYRQTLGQGPEFLTYFQNEAQLEKSRLLSDRFSAERPKGSFSTLEIQRTEQGDSAMYLCASSLFGVGHNEQFFGPGTRLTVL.

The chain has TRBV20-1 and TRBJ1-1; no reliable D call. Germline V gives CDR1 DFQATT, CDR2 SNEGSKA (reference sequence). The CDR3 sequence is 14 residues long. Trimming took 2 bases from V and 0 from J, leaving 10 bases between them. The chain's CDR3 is CSARWSGLNTEAFF. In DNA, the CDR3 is TGCAGTGCTAGATGGAGCGGTTTGAACACTGAAGCTTTCTTT.

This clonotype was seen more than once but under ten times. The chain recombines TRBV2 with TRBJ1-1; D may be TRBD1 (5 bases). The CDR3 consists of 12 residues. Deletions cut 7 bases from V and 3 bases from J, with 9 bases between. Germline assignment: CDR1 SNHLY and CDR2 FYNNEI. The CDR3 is CASTTTDTEAFF. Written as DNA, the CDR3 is TGTGCCAGCACCACGACAGACACTGAAGCTTTCTTT.

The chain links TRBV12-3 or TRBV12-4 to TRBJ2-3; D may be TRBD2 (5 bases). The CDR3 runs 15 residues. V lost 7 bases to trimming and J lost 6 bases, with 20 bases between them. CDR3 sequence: CASILLGVSGDTQYF. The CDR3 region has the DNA TGTGCCAGCATTCTTCTCGGGGTGTCCGGGGATACGCAGTATTTT.

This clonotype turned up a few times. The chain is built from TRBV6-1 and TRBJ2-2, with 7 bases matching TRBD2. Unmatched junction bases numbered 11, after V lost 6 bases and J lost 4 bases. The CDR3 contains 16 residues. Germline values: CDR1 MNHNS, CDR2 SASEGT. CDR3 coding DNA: TGTGCCAGCAGCTATACTAGCGAGGGACTCACCGGGGAGCTGTTTTTT. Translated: CASSYTSEGLTGELFF.

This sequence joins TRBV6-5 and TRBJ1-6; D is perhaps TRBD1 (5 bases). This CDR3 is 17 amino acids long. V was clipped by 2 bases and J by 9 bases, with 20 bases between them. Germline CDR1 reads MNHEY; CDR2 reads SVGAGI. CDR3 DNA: TGTGCCAGCAGTTACGAAGGGGACCCTTCGATGCGTTCACCCCTCCACTTT. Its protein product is CASSYEGDPSMRSPLHF.

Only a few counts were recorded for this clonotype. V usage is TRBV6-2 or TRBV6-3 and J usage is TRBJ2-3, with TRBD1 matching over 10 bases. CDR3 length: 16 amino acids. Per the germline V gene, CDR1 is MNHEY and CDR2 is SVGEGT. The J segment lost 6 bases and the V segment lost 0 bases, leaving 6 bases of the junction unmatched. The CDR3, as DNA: TGTGCCAGCAGTTACTCCGGGACAGGGGCCTCTGATACGCAGTATTTT. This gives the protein CASSYSGTGASDTQYF.

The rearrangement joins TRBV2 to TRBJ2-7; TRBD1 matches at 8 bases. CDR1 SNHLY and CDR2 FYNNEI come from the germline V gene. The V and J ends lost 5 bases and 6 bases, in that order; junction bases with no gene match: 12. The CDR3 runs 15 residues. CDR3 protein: CASSSTGTGGAEQYF. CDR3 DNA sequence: TGTGCCAGCAGTTCTACCGGGACAGGCGGCGCCGAGCAGTACTTC.

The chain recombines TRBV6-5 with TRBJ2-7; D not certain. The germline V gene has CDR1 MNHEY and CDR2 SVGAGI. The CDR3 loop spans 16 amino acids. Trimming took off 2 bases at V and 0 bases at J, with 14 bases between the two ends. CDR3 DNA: TGTGCCAGCAGTTACGTCGCAGATAAGAGCTCCTACGAGCAGTACTTC. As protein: CASSYVADKSSYEQYF.

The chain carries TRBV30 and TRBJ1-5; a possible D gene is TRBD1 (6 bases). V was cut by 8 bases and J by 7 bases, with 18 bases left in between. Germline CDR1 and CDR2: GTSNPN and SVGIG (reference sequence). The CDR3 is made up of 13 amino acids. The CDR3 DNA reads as TGTGCCGGCCAAAACAGGGAAGGCCAGCCCCAGCATTTT. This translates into CAGQNREGQPQHF.